Listed below are T cell receptor beta chains from one sample, sequenced in a study of cytomegalovirus exposure and HLA in healthy donors. Clones were sequenced by immunoSEQ multiplex PCR, and TCRdb holds only the in-frame ones, with some missing. Found here are about 120,000 clones, about 86% of them singletons; the top ten hold 3.9%. The sequenced sample was PBMCs. The receptors here all came from a woman aged 25 to 39 in good health and CMV-seronegative. Each CDR3 is given with its conserved first and last residue. D genes are given only for firm matches. Some rows mark clone size as missing; the rest say once, few, many or name a class of expanded clone.

d_call	v_call	j_call	clone_size	cdr3_nt	cdr3_aa
TRBD2	TRBV14	TRBJ2-3	.	TGTGCCAGCAGCCGCCCTACTAGCGGGAGTAGGGCAGATACGCAGTATTTT	CASSRPTSGSRADTQYF
.	TRBV6-5	TRBJ1-2	.	TGTGCCAGCAGTTACAGGGGATATAACTATGGCTACACCTTC	CASSYRGYNYGYTF
.	TRBV7-9	TRBJ2-1	.	TGTGCCAGCAGCTTAGTACTCAATGAGCAGTTCTTC	CASSLVLNEQFF
.	TRBV7-8	TRBJ2-7	.	TGTGCCAGCAGCCAAGACAGAGCCTCCTACGAGCAGTACTTC	CASSQDRASYEQYF
TRBD2	TRBV27	TRBJ2-7	.	TGTGCCAGCAGTTTACTTGAAGCGGGAGGGCCCATTGGCTACGAGCAGTACTTC	CASSLLEAGGPIGYEQYF
.	TRBV19	TRBJ2-5	.	TGTGCCAGTAGTATCTATTGGACAGTAGAAGAGACCCAGTACTTC	CASSIYWTVEETQYF
TRBD1	TRBV19	TRBJ1-5	.	TGTGCCAGTAGGGCTCGGACAGGGCATCAGCCCCAGCATTTT	CASRARTGHQPQHF
TRBD1	TRBV5-5	TRBJ2-1	.	TGTGCCAGCAGCGAAACAGGGGGATCCGCCGTCCGCCTCTTC	CASSETGGSAVRLF
.	TRBV5-5	TRBJ1-1	.	TGTGCCAGCAGCTTGGCGTCCGGGTACGGTGAAGCTTTCTTT	CASSLASGYGEAFF
.	TRBV27	TRBJ2-1	few	TGTGCCAGCAGCCGGCCCGCTAGCCCTGTCGAGCAGTTCTTC	CASSRPASPVEQFF
TRBD1	TRBV5-4	TRBJ2-7	.	TGTGCCAGCAGCGGGTCCGGGACAGGGGGCAGGGAGCAGTACTTC	CASSGSGTGGREQYF
TRBD1	TRBV27	TRBJ1-1	.	TGTGCCAGCAGACCCGGGACAGGGGCAAACACTGAAGCTTTCTTT	CASRPGTGANTEAFF
.	TRBV18	TRBJ1-1	.	TGTGCCAGCTCACCAAGGGCAGGGCTAAACACTGAAGCTTTCTTT	CASSPRAGLNTEAFF
TRBD2	TRBV4-1	TRBJ2-5	.	TGCGCCAGCAGCCAAGTGACGGGACTAGCGGGAAAAGAGACCCAGTACTTC	CASSQVTGLAGKETQYF
TRBD1	TRBV7-2	TRBJ1-4	.	TGTGCCAGCAGTCTCACCGGGACAGGGGGCTATCGCGGTGAAAAACTGTTTTTT	CASSLTGTGGYRGEKLFF
.	TRBV27	TRBJ1-5	.	TGTGCCAGCGCTCAAATGGGCCACGTCAATCAGCCCCAGCATTTT	CASAQMGHVNQPQHF
.	TRBV18	TRBJ1-1	.	TGTGCCAGCTCACCAGACAGGCTCACTGAAGCTTTCTTT	CASSPDRLTEAFF
.	TRBV18	TRBJ1-2	.	TGTGCCAGCTCCCCTGGGGGGAGTGAAGGCTACACCTTC	CASSPGGSEGYTF
.	TRBV2	TRBJ1-1	few	TGTGCCAGCAGACAGCAGGGGAGTTCCACTGAAGCTTTCTTT	CASRQQGSSTEAFF
TRBD2	TRBV5-6	TRBJ2-7	.	TGTGCCAGCAGCCCCGGACTAGCGCAGACGGGGGAGCAGTACTTC	CASSPGLAQTGEQYF
TRBD2	TRBV10-3	TRBJ2-5	.	TGTGCCATCAGTGACTCTGGGGGGGGAGAGACCCAGTACTTC	CAISDSGGGETQYF
TRBD2	TRBV7-3	TRBJ2-5	.	TGTGCCAGCAGCTTAGCCGCGGGAGTGCTAGAGACCCAGTACTTC	CASSLAAGVLETQYF
TRBD1	TRBV29-1	TRBJ1-1	.	TGCAGCGTTGACTTTACGGGGACAGCGACCGAAGCTTTCTTT	CSVDFTGTATEAFF
TRBD2	TRBV30	TRBJ2-5	.	TGTGCCTGGACTTCACTAGCGGGGGGGGAGACCCAGTACTTC	CAWTSLAGGETQYF
.	TRBV7-2	TRBJ2-1	.	TGTGCCAGCAGCTTGGGCCCGGACAATGAGCAGTTCTTC	CASSLGPDNEQFF
.	TRBV6-4	TRBJ1-5	.	TGTGCCAGCAGTGACTCCCCGATCCGAGGATCCATTCAGCCCCAGCATTTT	CASSDSPIRGSIQPQHF
TRBD1	TRBV10-1	TRBJ2-3	.	TGCGCCAGCAGTGAGTCCGGATTTGAGAGGGGGCGTGAAGTGAGCACAGATACGCAGTATTTT	CASSESGFERGREVSTDTQYF